The clone carrying this TCR beta chain was detected only once. Its antigen is currently unknown. Produced via immunoSEQ multiplex PCR; TCRdb's table is partial and in-frame only. Here the sample spans approximately 140,000 clones, about 72% being singletons. The source of the sample is a study of cytotoxic CD8 clonotypes in ibrutinib-treated CLL. Study-wide results and limits: A rise in clonality was seen at ibrutinib response, and a fall back toward baseline was seen at progression.

Per germline, CDR1 SGHTA and CDR2 FQGNSA. V lost 1 base to trimming and J lost 4 bases, with 17 bases between them. The CDR3 has 17 amino acids. The origin of this receptor is a human donor with chronic lymphocytic leukemia. The chain employs TRBV7-2 and TRBJ1-5; D is uncertain. The sequencing used PBMCs, collected after 12 months of ibrutinib treatment. The CDR3 region has the DNA TGTGCCAGCAGCTTAGTAGCTGACCCAAAGTGGAATCAGCCCCAGCATTTT. Its translation: CASSLVADPKWNQPQHF.